This T cell receptor beta chain is drawn from a study of blood T cell repertoires in COVID-19. Study information: Specimens from acute and convalescent COVID-19 originated in the United States, Italy and Spain. PBMCs, B-cell-depleted T cells, or T cells were the source of the cDNA or gDNA that made up the material.

Under the authors' procedure: Using reference gene primer amplification, nucleated cell counts were estimated. Assay used: immunoSEQ multiplex PCR; TCRdb lists only in-frame clones, some missing. V, J and clone size reflect that table, while D and trimming were determined from the DNA. The sample carries roughly 130,000 clones, roughly 90% recorded once. Recruited during active infection, patients (from Seattle) were subsequently followed longitudinally. The CDR3 covers 13 residues. V was pared by 2 bases and J by 3 bases, with 1 base of the junction left unmatched. Looked up from germline, CDR1 is SGHDT and CDR2 is YYEEEE.

V is TRBV5-6 and J is TRBJ1-2, with 7 bases lining up with TRBD1. Sequencing input: peripheral blood. This sequence originates from a man in his fifties or sixties with COVID-19, enrolled during active disease. The CDR3 DNA reads TGTGCCAGCAGCTTCCAGGGGGACTATGGCTACACCTTC. Translated, it gives CASSFQGDYGYTF.